This T cell receptor (beta chain) is drawn from a study of T cell responses to AZD1222 COVID-19 vaccine. Overall study results and limits: Only a handful of AZD1222 recipients tested seropositive at baseline. Repertoires were obtained only post-peak T cell response. Donors skewed white British and female; clonal diversity was possibly underestimated.

Sequenced by immunoSEQ multiplex PCR; TCRdb stores in-frame clones only, minus some. The table includes nearly 100,000 clones, about 88% detected once. CDR1 is MNHEY and CDR2 is SVGEGT in the germline V gene. This CDR3 has 14 residues. Trimming took off 5 bases at V and 0 bases at J, with 7 bases between the two ends. Notes on this clone: Its antigen is not identified.

The chain couples TRBV6-2 or TRBV6-3 to TRBJ1-4; D is undetermined. Sequenced here: peripheral blood, sampled on day 0 of AZD1222 vaccination. This receptor was taken from an adult in good health. CDR3 sequence reads: CASSLGSTNEKLFF. The DNA for the CDR3 is TGTGCCAGCAGTCTGGGATCAACTAATGAAAAACTGTTTTTT.